The 20 T cell receptor beta chains below were found in one sample sequenced in a study of T-cell reconstitution after alpha-beta-depleted transplantation in children. Preparation of the TCRbeta library involved a method that used unique molecular identifiers. From the PCR reads, TCRdb called clonotypes with MiXCR, one entry per CDR3 protein. The top ten clones hold over 25% of a sample with about 980,000 distinct CDR3 sequences, 25% to 30% of them seen once. Sample: PBMCs, mostly from graft donor cells, taken 360 days after TCRalphabeta/CD19-depleted stem cell transplant. These receptors all come from a boy under two years old who had a stem cell transplant for SCID, so the T cells may come from the graft donor.

This clonotype has ten or more counts. The rearrangement uses TRBV27 and TRBJ1-1; D call uncertain. V was trimmed by 5 bases and J by 2 bases, leaving 12 bases between them. The CDR3 length is 14 residues. Germline loops: CDR1 MNHEY, CDR2 SMNVEV (reference sequence). In nucleotides, the CDR3 is TGTGCCAGCAGTCTTGGAGCAGCTAACACTGAAGCTTTCTTT. Protein sequence: CASSLGAANTEAFF.

The rearrangement uses TRBV6-1 and TRBJ2-7; possible D gene TRBD1, 6 bases. V was pared by 8 bases and J by 4 bases, with 15 bases between. The length of the CDR3 is 13 residues. The germline V gene encodes CDR1 MNHNS and CDR2 SASEGT. The CDR3: CASARDNSYEQYF. The CDR3 region has the DNA TGTGCCAGCGCACGGGACAATTCTTACGAGCAGTACTTC.

This clonotype showed up many times. The chain recombines TRBV2 with TRBJ2-3, with 11 bases matching TRBD2. The CDR3 is 17 amino acids. Trimming at V came to 1 base and at J to 3 bases, leaving 6 bases not matched to a gene. Germline CDR1 is SNHLY and CDR2 is FYNNEI. As DNA, the CDR3 is TGTGCCAGCAGTGAAGATACTAGCGGGGGCTCTACAGATACGCAGTATTTT. As protein: CASSEDTSGGSTDTQYF.

This clonotype was recorded a few times. The rearrangement joins TRBV27 to TRBJ1-2; 7 bases map to TRBD1. V trimming: 4 bases; J trimming: 7 bases; junction bases outside the gene matches: 12. CDR3 size: 15 residues. In germline, CDR1 is MNHEY, CDR2 SMNVEV (reference sequence). The CDR3 nucleotides read TGTGCCAGCAGTTCCCCAATGACAGGGAAGGGTGGCTACACCTTC. It is translated as CASSSPMTGKGGYTF.

About this clonotype: At one boundary the junction diverges from the germline segment, which might be a read error. The genes are TRBV5-4 and TRBJ2-2; 15 bases align to TRBD2. There are 19 residues in the CDR3. Germline CDR1 SGHNT, CDR2 YYREEE (reference sequence). The CDR3 region has the DNA TGTGCCAGCAGCTACCTCGGGACTAGCGGGGGGCCGAAGACCGGGGAGCTGTTTTTT. Protein: CASSYLGTSGGPKTGELFF.

This clonotype was detected ten times or more. V and J are TRBV29-1 and TRBJ2-3, with 7 nucleotides matching TRBD2. The V and J ends lost 6 bases and 2 bases, in that order; junction bases with no gene match: 8. CDR3 size: 14 residues. Germline V gene data show CDR1 as SQVTM and CDR2 as ANQGSEA. As DNA, the CDR3 is TGCAGCGTCCCTACTAGCGAACTCACAGATACGCAGTATTTT. Its translation is CSVPTSELTDTQYF.

This clonotype occurred a few times. The chain uses TRBV29-1 and TRBJ2-1, with 12 bases matching TRBD1. Germline assignment: CDR1 SQVTM and CDR2 ANQGSEA. With V trimmed by 2 bases and J by 3 bases, 11 bases remained unmatched. The CDR3 contains 18 residues. CDR3 coding DNA: TGCAGCGTTGAACCCCGGGACAGGGGGCGCAGGTACTACAATGAGCAGTTCTTC. This gives the protein CSVEPRDRGRRYYNEQFF.

This clonotype was found a few times. The chain recombines TRBV20-1 with TRBJ2-3; TRBD1 agrees at 9 bases. V dropped 7 bases and J dropped 2; count of bases not matched to a gene: 10. The CDR3 runs 15 residues. Germline V gene sequence: CDR1 DFQATT, CDR2 SNEGSKA (reference sequence). The CDR3 reads CSGRTGVTFTDTQYF. In DNA form, the CDR3 reads TGCAGTGGACGGACAGGGGTCACCTTCACAGATACGCAGTATTTT.

The chain joins TRBV15 to TRBJ1-1; 7 bases align to TRBD1. The J segment lost 5 bases and the V segment lost 8 bases, leaving 8 bases of the junction unmatched. The CDR3 has 13 amino acids. CDR1 and CDR2 from the germline V gene are LNHNV and YYDKDF (reference sequence). CDR3 coding DNA: TGTGCCACCTCCAGACAGGGAGGAACTGAAGCTTTCTTT. It specifies CATSRQGGTEAFF.

The V and J genes are TRBV12-5 and TRBJ1-2; the D gene is possibly TRBD1 (5 bases). The CDR3 contains 15 residues. Germline V gene lookup returns CDR1 LGHNT and CDR2 FRNRAP. V was clipped by 3 bases and J by 3 bases, with 14 bases between them. The CDR3 DNA follows: TGTGCTAGTGGTTTCCCAAGGGGTTACGACTATGGCTACACCTTC. Its translation is CASGFPRGYDYGYTF.

This clonotype was detected only a few times. The rearrangement joins TRBV12-3 or TRBV12-4 to TRBJ2-3, with D perhaps given as TRBD1 or TRBD2 (5 bases each). This CDR3 is 15 amino acids long. The ends were cut back, 6 bases at V and 3 bases at J, with 16 bases in the middle. The CDR3, as DNA: TGTGCCAGCAGGAACCGGGGCCGCCAGACAGATACGCAGTATTTT. It yields the protein CASRNRGRQTDTQYF.

This chain joins TRBV27 and TRBJ2-7, with D possibly TRBD2 on 6 matching bases. Germline CDR1 and CDR2: MNHEY and SMNVEV (reference sequence). The CDR3 is made up of 15 amino acids. Trimming cost V 1 base and J 2 bases, with 12 bases left between them. This CDR3 reads CASSLLETSPYEQYF. CDR3 in DNA: TGTGCCAGCAGTTTATTGGAGACTAGTCCCTACGAGCAGTACTTC.

The chain uses TRBV20-1 and TRBJ2-7; D may match TRBD1 or TRBD2 (6 bases each). The CDR3 extends over 14 amino acids. Between the trimmed V and J ends, which lost 6 bases and 7 bases, there was a span of 22 bases. Germline CDR1 is DFQATT and CDR2 is SNEGSKA (reference sequence). In DNA, the CDR3 is TGCAGTGCCACCAAGAGGGGGGCCGGCTTAGAGCAGTACTTC. Translating it yields CSATKRGAGLEQYF.

V usage is TRBV7-2 and J usage is TRBJ2-3; the match to TRBD2 covers 9 bases. The V gene end was trimmed by 6 bases and the J gene end by 4 bases; junction bases not matched to a gene: 11. This CDR3 contains 16 residues. Germline CDR1 reads SGHTA; CDR2 reads FQGNSA. CDR3 coding DNA: TGTGCCAGCAGGCCGCGGGGGGGTGTCCGCTCAGATACGCAGTATTTT. Its protein product is CASRPRGGVRSDTQYF.

The CDR3 loop reads CANTARMNTEAFF. Here the CDR3 DNA reads TGTGCCAACACAGCCCGTATGAACACTGAAGCTTTCTTT. The chain is built from TRBV12-3 or TRBV12-4 and TRBJ1-1, with D unresolved. V was pared by 10 bases and J by 0 bases, with 12 bases between. The CDR3 spans 13 residues.

The V call is TRBV20-1, the J call TRBJ1-1; TRBD1 is a possible D gene (6 bases). The CDR3 runs to 13 residues. The germline gives CDR1 DFQATT, CDR2 SNEGSKA (reference sequence). V was cut by 8 bases and J by 1 base, with 14 bases left in between. The CDR3 nucleotides read TGCAGTCTGGTGGGGGGCCCGAACACTGAAGCTTTCTTT. Translation: CSLVGGPNTEAFF.

This clonotype was counted many times. This chain's CDR3 is CSARVRTGSSYNEQFF. Here the CDR3 DNA reads TGCAGTGCTAGAGTTAGGACTGGGAGCTCCTACAATGAGCAGTTCTTC. This rearrangement joins TRBV20-1 to TRBJ2-1; D possibly corresponds to TRBD2 (5 bases). V was cut by 1 base and J by 0 bases, with 13 bases left in between. From germline, CDR1 is DFQATT and CDR2 SNEGSKA (reference sequence). The CDR3 extends over 16 amino acids.

This clonotype was counted between two and nine times. The V and J genes are TRBV6-2 or TRBV6-3 and TRBJ2-1; 7 nucleotides agree with TRBD1. V shed 5 bases and J 4 bases; nucleotides not matched to a gene: 8. Germline loops: CDR1 MNHEY, CDR2 SVGEGT. This CDR3 comprises 15 residues. CDR3 sequence: CASSLDRLTYNEQFF. CDR3 nucleotide sequence: TGTGCCAGCAGTCTGGACAGGTTGACTTACAATGAGCAGTTCTTC.

V usage is TRBV12-3 or TRBV12-4 and J usage is TRBJ1-1; D gene uncertain. The CDR3 extends over 13 amino acids. V lost 7 bases and J lost 0, with 9 bases in between. CDR3 sequence: CASKPQLNTEAFF. The CDR3 DNA reads TGTGCCAGCAAACCCCAACTGAACACTGAAGCTTTCTTT.

This clonotype was counted only a few times. V gene TRBV5-1 combines with J gene TRBJ2-3; 12 bases match TRBD2. CDR1 is SGHRS and CDR2 is YFSETQ in the germline V gene. With 4 bases clipped from V and 5 bases from J, the junction kept 11 bases outside the gene matches. The CDR3 totals 17 residues. CDR3 bases: TGCGCCAGCAGCCAAAATCCTAGCGGGGGGGCACAAGATACGCAGTATTTT. This codes for CASSQNPSGGAQDTQYF.